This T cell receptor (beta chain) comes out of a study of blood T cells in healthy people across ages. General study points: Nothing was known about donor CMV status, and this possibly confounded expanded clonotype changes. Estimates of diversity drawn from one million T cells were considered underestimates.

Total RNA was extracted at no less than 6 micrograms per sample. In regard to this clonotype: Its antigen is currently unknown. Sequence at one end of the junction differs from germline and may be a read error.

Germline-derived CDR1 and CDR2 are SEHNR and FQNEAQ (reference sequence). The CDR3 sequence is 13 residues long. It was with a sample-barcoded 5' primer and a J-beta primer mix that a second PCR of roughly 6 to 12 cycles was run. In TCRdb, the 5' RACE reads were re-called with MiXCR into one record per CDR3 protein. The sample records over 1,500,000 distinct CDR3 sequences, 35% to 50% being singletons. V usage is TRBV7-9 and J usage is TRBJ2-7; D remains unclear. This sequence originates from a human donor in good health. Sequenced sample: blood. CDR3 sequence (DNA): TGTGTCAGCAGCTTATCTGTTCGCTACGAGCAGTACTTC. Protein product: CVSSLSVRYEQYF.